A single sample gave rise to the 3 T cell receptor beta chains below, sequenced in a study of response to subunit inactivated influenza vaccine. TCRdb fed the RT-PCR reads into MiXCR, producing one record per CDR3 protein. The sample records about 620,000 distinct CDR3 sequences, approximately 11% being singletons. These data were also filed under a second study, of T cells expressing NK-cell markers. That source adds: 5'RACE template switching built TCR beta cDNA with unique molecular identifiers.

This specimen was PBMCs from blood, taken on the day of vaccination. Every receptor here comes from a man aged 50-60 years who received an inactivated influenza vaccine.

This clonotype was found a few times. The chain couples TRBV11-2 to TRBJ2-3; D remains unclear. The CDR3 runs to 19 residues. V dropped 2 bases and J dropped 0 bases, with 21 bases sitting between them. Germline values: CDR1 SGHAT, CDR2 FQNNGV. For the CDR3, the DNA is TGTGCCAGCAGCTTAAGATCCTTGAGAACGACCCCCAGCACAGATACGCAGTATTTT. Its translation is CASSLRSLRTTPSTDTQYF.

This clonotype was found a few times. The V call is TRBV3-1, the J call TRBJ2-3; 10 bases fit TRBD1. Per the germline V gene, CDR1 is LGHDT and CDR2 is YNNKEL (reference sequence). There are 18 residues in the CDR3. The trim removed 2 bases at V and 4 bases at J, leaving 12 bases unmatched. The CDR3 nucleotides are TGTGCCAGCAGCCAACTGCCGTGGCGACAGGGGGCCCCAGATACGCAGTATTTT. Translating it yields CASSQLPWRQGAPDTQYF.

This clonotype appeared a few times. This chain joins TRBV25-1 and TRBJ2-2, with 12 nucleotides matching TRBD2. This CDR3 is built from 16 residues. After removal of 7 bases from V and 6 bases from J, the junction contained 9 bases not matched to a gene. Looked up from germline, CDR1 is MGHDK and CDR2 is SYGVNS. CDR3 nucleotide sequence: TGTGCCAGCACCGAAAGGACTAGCGGGACCCCCGGGGAGCTGTTTTTT. Its protein product is CASTERTSGTPGELFF.